This T cell receptor beta chain was profiled in a study of blood T cell repertoires in COVID-19. Study summary: Material from acute and convalescent COVID-19 was sourced from the United States, Italy and Spain. T cells, B-cell-depleted T cells, or PBMCs provided the cDNA or gDNA that served as material.

Seattle-derived patients entered the study during active infection and were followed longitudinally. V was pared by 8 bases and J by 4 bases, with 15 bases of the junction left unmatched. Germline V gene sequence: CDR1 MDHEN, CDR2 SYDVKM. This CDR3 comprises 17 residues. As handled by the study authors: From reference gene primer amplification, estimates of nucleated cell counts were derived. Sequencing used immunoSEQ multiplex PCR; TCRdb keeps in-frame clones, though not all of them. From that table come the V and J calls and clone size; the DNA was used to work out D and trimming. The sample has 260,000 or so clones, more than 80% seen once.

The chain carries TRBV28 and TRBJ2-7; the match to TRBD2 covers 12 bases. The TCR originated in a woman older than 75 with COVID-19, enrolled during active disease. Input material: peripheral blood. DNA for the CDR3: TGTGCCAGCGAAGGCGTGGGACTAGCGGGTCTTTTGTACGAGCAGTACTTC. This translates into CASEGVGLAGLLYEQYF.